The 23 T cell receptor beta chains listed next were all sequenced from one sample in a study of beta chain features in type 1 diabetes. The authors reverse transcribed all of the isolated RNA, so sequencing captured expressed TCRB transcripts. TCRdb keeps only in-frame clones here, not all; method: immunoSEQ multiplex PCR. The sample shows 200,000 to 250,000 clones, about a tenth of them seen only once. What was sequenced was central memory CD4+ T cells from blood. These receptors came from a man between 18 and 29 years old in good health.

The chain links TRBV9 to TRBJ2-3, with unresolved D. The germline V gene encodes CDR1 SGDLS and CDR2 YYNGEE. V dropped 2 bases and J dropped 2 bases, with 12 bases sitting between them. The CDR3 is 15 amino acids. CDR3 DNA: TGTGCCAGCAGCGTCACTCCAATTGTCACAGATACGCAGTATTTT. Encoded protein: CASSVTPIVTDTQYF. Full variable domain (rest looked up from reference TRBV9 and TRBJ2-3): DSGVTQTPKHLITATGQRVTLRCSPRSGDLSVYWYQQSLDQGLQFLIQYYNGEERAKGNILERFSAQQFPDLHSELNLSSLELGDSALYFCASSVTPIVTDTQYFGPGTRLTVL.

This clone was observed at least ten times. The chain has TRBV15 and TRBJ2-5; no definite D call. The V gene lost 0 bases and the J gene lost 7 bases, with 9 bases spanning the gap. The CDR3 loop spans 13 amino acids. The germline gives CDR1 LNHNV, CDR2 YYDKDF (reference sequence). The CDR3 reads CATSRDGYGTQYF. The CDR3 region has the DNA TGTGCCACCAGCAGAGATGGGTATGGGACCCAGTACTTC.

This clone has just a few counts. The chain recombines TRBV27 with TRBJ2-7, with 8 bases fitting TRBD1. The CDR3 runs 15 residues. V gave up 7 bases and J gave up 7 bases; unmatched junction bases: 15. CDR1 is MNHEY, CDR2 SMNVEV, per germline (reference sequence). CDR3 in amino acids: CASTRTGQVNREQYF. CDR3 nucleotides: TGTGCCAGCACCCGCACGGGACAGGTCAACCGGGAGCAGTACTTC.

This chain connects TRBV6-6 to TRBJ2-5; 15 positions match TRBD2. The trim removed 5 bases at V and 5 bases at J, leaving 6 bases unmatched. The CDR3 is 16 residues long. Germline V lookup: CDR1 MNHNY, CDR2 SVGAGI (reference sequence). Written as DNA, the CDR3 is TGTGCCAGCAGTAGGACTAGCGGGAGGGCCTCCGAGACCCAGTACTTC. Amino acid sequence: CASSRTSGRASETQYF.

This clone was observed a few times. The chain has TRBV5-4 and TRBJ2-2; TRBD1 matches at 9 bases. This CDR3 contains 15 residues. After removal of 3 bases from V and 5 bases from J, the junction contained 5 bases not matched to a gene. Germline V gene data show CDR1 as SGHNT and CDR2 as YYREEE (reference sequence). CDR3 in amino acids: CASSSDRGKTGELFF. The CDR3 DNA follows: TGTGCCAGCAGCTCCGACAGGGGGAAGACCGGGGAGCTGTTTTTT.

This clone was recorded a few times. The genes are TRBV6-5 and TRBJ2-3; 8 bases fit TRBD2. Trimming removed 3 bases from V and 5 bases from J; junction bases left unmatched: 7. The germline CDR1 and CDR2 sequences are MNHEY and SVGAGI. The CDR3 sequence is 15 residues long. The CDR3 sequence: CASSYTGGPRDTQYF. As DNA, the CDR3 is TGTGCCAGCAGTTATACGGGAGGGCCCAGAGATACGCAGTATTTT.

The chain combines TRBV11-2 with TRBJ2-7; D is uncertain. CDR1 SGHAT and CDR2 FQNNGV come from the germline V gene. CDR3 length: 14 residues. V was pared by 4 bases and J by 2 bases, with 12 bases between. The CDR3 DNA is TGTGCCAGCAGCTCCACTCCCGAAACCTACGAGCAGTACTTC. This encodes CASSSTPETYEQYF.

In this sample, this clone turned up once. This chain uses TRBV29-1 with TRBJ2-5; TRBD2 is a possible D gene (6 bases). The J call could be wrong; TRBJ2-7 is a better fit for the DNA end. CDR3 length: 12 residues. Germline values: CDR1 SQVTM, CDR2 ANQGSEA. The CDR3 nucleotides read TGCAGCGCTGCGGGAAACGACTACGAGCAGTACTTC. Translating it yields CSAAGNDYEQYF.

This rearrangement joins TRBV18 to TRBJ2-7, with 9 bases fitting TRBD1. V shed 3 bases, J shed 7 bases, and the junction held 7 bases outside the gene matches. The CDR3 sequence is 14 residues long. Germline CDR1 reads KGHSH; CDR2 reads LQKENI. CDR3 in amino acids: CASSPGTGKGEQYF. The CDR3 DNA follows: TGTGCCAGCTCACCCGGGACAGGGAAGGGAGAGCAGTACTTC.

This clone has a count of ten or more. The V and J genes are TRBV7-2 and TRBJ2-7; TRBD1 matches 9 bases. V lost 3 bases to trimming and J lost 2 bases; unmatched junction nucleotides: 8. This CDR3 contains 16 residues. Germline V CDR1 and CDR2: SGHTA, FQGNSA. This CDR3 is CASSFPGQGLTYEQYF. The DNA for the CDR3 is TGTGCCAGCAGCTTTCCAGGACAGGGGCTGACCTACGAGCAGTACTTC.

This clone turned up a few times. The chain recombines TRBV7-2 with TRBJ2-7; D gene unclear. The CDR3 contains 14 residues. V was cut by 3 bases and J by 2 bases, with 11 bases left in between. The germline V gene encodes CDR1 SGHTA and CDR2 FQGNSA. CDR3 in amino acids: CASSFGRETYEQYF. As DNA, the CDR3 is TGTGCCAGCAGCTTCGGGCGAGAGACCTACGAGCAGTACTTC.

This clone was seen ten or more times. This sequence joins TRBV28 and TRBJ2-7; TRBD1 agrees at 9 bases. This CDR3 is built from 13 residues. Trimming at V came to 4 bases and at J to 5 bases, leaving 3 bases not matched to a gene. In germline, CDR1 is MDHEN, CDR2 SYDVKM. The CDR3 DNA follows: TGTGCCAGCAGTTCAGGGACAGGGCACGAGCAGTACTTC. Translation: CASSSGTGHEQYF.

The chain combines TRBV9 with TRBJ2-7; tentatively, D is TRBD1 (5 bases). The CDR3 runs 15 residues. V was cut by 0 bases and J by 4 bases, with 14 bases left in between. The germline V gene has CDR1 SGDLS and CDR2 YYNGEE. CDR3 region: CASSVGLDTSYEQYF. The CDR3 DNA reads TGTGCCAGCAGCGTAGGTTTGGACACAAGTTACGAGCAGTACTTC.

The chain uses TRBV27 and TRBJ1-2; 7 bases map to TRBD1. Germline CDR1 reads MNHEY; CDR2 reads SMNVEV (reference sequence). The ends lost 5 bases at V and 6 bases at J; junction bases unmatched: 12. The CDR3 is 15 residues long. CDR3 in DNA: TGTGCCAGCAGTACCTACAGGGGCCCTTTTCATGGCTACACCTTC. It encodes CASSTYRGPFHGYTF.

For the CDR3, the DNA is TGTGCCAGCAGCGCTAACGGGGTCAGTGGAGAGACCCAGTACTTC. It is translated as CASSANGVSGETQYF. The chain links TRBV11-2 to TRBJ2-5; possibly TRBD2 for D (5 bases). Germline lookup yields CDR1 SGHAT and CDR2 FQNNGV. Between the trimmed V and J ends, which lost 5 bases and 4 bases, there was a span of 17 bases. The CDR3 is 15 amino acids.

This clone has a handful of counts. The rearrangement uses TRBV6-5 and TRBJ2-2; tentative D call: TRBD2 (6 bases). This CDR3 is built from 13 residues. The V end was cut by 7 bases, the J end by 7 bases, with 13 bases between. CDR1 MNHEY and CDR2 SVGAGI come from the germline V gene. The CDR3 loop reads CASTVADNGELFF. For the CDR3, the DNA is TGTGCCAGCACCGTAGCGGACAACGGGGAGCTGTTTTTT.

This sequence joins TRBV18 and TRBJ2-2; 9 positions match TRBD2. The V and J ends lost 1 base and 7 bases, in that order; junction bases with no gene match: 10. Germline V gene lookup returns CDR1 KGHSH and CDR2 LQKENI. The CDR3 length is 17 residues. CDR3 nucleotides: TGTGCCAGCTCACCACGAGTCCCTAGCGGGACAGACGGGGAGCTGTTTTTT. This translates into CASSPRVPSGTDGELFF.

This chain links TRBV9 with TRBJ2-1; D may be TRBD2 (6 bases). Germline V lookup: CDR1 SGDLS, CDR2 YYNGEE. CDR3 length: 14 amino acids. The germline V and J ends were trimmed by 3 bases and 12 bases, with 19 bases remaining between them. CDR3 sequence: CASSATLGGGVQFF. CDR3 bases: TGTGCCAGCAGCGCAACACTGGGGGGAGGTGTGCAGTTCTTC.

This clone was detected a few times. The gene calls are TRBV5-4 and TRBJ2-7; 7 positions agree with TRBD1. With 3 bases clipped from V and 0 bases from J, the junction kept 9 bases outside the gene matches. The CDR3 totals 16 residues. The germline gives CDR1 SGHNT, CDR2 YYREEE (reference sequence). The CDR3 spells CASSSLSGTDSYEQYF. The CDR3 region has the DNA TGTGCCAGCAGCTCTTTATCCGGGACAGACTCCTACGAGCAGTACTTC. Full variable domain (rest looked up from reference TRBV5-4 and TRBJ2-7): ETGVTQSPTHLIKTRGQQVTLRCSSQSGHNTVSWYQQALGQGPQFIFQYYREEENGRGNFPPRFSGLQFPNYSSELNVNALELDDSALYLCASSSLSGTDSYEQYFGPGTRLTVT.

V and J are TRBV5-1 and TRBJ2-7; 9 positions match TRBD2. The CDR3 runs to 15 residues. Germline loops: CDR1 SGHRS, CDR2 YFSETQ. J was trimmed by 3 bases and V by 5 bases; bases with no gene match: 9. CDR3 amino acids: CASSYGTSRDYEQYF. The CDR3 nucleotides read TGCGCCAGCAGTTATGGGACTAGCAGGGACTACGAGCAGTACTTC.

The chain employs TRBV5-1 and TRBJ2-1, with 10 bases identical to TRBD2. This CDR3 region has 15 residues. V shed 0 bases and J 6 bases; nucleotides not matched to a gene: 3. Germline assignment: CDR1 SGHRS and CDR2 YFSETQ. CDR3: CASSLGAGGSNEQFF. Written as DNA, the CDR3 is TGCGCCAGCAGCTTGGGAGCGGGAGGGTCCAATGAGCAGTTCTTC. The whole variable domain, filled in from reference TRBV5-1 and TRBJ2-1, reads KAGVTQTPRYLIKTRGQQVTLSCSPISGHRSVSWYQQTPGQGLQFLFEYFSETQRNKGNFPGRFSGRQFSNSRSEMNVSTLELGDSALYLCASSLGAGGSNEQFFGPGTRLTVL.

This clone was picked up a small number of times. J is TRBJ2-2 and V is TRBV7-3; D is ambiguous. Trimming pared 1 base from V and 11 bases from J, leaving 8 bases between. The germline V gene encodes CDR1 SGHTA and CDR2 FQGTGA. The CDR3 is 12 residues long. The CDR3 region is CASSLNSVELFF. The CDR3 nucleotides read TGTGCCAGCAGCTTAAACTCAGTCGAGCTGTTTTTT.

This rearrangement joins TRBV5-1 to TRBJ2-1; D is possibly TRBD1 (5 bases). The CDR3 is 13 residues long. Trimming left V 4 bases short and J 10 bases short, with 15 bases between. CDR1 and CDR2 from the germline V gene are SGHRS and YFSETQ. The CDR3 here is CASSENRHMEQFF. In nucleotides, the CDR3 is TGCGCCAGCAGCGAGAACAGGCATATGGAGCAGTTCTTC.